The 21 T cell receptor beta chains below were found in one sample sequenced in a study of CD8 T cells in ankylosing spondylitis. TCRdb analysed the 5' RACE reads with MiXCR anew, one entry per CDR3 protein. The sample includes roughly 250,000 distinct CDR3 sequences, less than 10% of them seen just once. The sequenced sample was blood, either unsorted or a sorted T cell fraction (not recorded which). The receptors here all came from a male donor with ankylosing spondylitis or in good health (not recorded which).

At least ten counts were recorded for this clonotype. The rearrangement uses TRBV5-8 and TRBJ2-1; TRBD2 matches at 9 bases. Germline trimming cut 7 bases from V and 3 bases from J; bases unmatched to any gene: 8. Germline CDR1 SGHTS, CDR2 YDEGEE. CDR3 length: 15 residues. CDR3 amino acids: CASGASGVDYNEQFF. The CDR3 DNA follows: TGTGCCAGCGGTGCTAGCGGGGTAGACTACAATGAGCAGTTCTTC.

In nucleotides, the CDR3 is TGTGCCAGCACCGACGTCGACAGCCCCTACGAGCAGTACTTC. This sequence encodes CASTDVDSPYEQYF. The chain couples TRBV6-2 or TRBV6-3 to TRBJ2-7; D might be TRBD1 (5 bases). The CDR3 is 14 amino acids. Germline V gives CDR1 MNHEY, CDR2 SVGEGT. V lost 7 bases, J lost 2 bases, and 15 bases lay in between.

The V and J genes are TRBV4-3 and TRBJ2-7, with D possibly matching TRBD1 (5 bases). The CDR3 extends over 20 amino acids. Germline CDR1 reads LGHNA; CDR2 reads YSLEER. V was trimmed by 1 base and J by 3 bases, leaving 28 bases between them. The CDR3 spells CASSQAVRWQGRDTSYEQYF. CDR3 coding DNA: TGCGCCAGCAGCCAAGCGGTAAGGTGGCAGGGCAGGGATACAAGCTACGAGCAGTACTTC.

This clonotype was detected many times. The gene calls are TRBV5-6 and TRBJ2-1; 14 bases agree with TRBD2. CDR1 is SGHDT, CDR2 YYEEEE, per germline. This CDR3 spans 15 amino acids. V was clipped by 3 bases and J by 9 bases; unmatched bases: 5. CDR3 DNA sequence: TGTGCCAGCAGCTCGGGACTAGCGGGAGAAAGTGAGCAGTTCTTC. The encoded protein is CASSSGLAGESEQFF.

V usage is TRBV7-2 and J usage is TRBJ2-4; a possible D gene is TRBD1 (6 bases). CDR3 length: 14 amino acids. V was cut by 1 base and J by 9 bases, with 13 bases left in between. Germline lookup yields CDR1 SGHTA and CDR2 FQGNSA. The CDR3 loop reads CASSLDTGQGIQYF. In DNA form, the CDR3 reads TGTGCCAGCAGCTTAGATACAGGGCAGGGCATTCAGTACTTC.

This clonotype was observed at least ten times. The V and J genes are TRBV12-3 or TRBV12-4 and TRBJ2-3; D is uncertain. Trimming took off 4 bases at V and 0 bases at J, with 8 bases between the two ends. The CDR3 extends over 14 amino acids. CDR3 DNA: TGTGCCAGCAGTTCCAACCCTAGCACAGATACGCAGTATTTT. This gives the protein CASSSNPSTDTQYF.

There are many counts of this clonotype. The chain couples TRBV2 to TRBJ2-3, with D possibly TRBD1 on 6 matching bases. V lost 6 bases to trimming and J lost 3 bases, with 16 bases between them. This CDR3 contains 15 residues. Looked up from germline, CDR1 is SNHLY and CDR2 is FYNNEI. CDR3 in amino acids: CASSPTRRGTDTQYF. The CDR3 bases are TGTGCCAGCAGCCCGACAAGAAGGGGGACAGATACGCAGTATTTT. The full variable domain, rest sourced from reference TRBV2 and TRBJ2-3, is EPEVTQTPSHQVTQMGQEVILRCVPISNHLYFYWYRQILGQKVEFLVSFYNNEISEKSEIFDDQFSVERPDGSNFTLKIRSTKLEDSAMYFCASSPTRRGTDTQYFGPGTRLTVL.

CDR3 loop: CASSQDWNEQYF. Written as DNA, the CDR3 is TGCGCCAGCAGCCAAGATTGGAACGAGCAGTACTTC. The chain uses TRBV4-3 and TRBJ2-7; D gene unclear. CDR1 and CDR2 from the germline V gene are LGHNA and YSLEER. The CDR3 is 12 amino acids. Trimming pared 0 bases from V and 5 bases from J, leaving 5 bases between.

Ten or more counts support this clonotype. The rearrangement joins TRBV7-6 to TRBJ2-5, with D perhaps matching TRBD1 (6 bases). From germline, CDR1 is SGHVS and CDR2 FNYEAQ. V lost 5 bases to trimming and J lost 2 bases, with 18 bases between them. The length of the CDR3 is 16 residues. The CDR3 here is CASSPTDRILQETQYF. The CDR3 DNA reads as TGTGCCAGCAGCCCTACCGACAGGATATTACAAGAGACCCAGTACTTC.

This clonotype was counted many times. The chain uses TRBV7-8 and TRBJ2-1, with a weak D call TRBD1 (5 bases). The CDR3 totals 11 residues. Trimming shortened V by 1 base and J by 14 bases, and 9 bases separated the two germline ends. The germline gives CDR1 SGHVS, CDR2 FQNEAQ. The CDR3 sequence is CASSLEAGKFF. The CDR3 DNA sequence: TGTGCCAGCAGCTTAGAAGCAGGGAAGTTCTTC.

There are many counts of this clonotype. The chain carries TRBV3-1 and TRBJ2-5; D uncertain. The CDR3 consists of 15 residues. Deletions cut 0 bases from V and 2 bases from J, with 10 bases between. Germline CDR1 and CDR2: LGHDT and YNNKEL (reference sequence). The CDR3 loop reads CASSQDGRVQETQYF. The DNA of the CDR3 is TGTGCCAGCAGCCAAGATGGAAGGGTACAAGAGACCCAGTACTTC.

This clonotype was counted many times. V gene TRBV6-1 combines with J gene TRBJ1-2; D is undetermined. Germline V gene sequence: CDR1 MNHNS, CDR2 SASEGT. This CDR3 is built from 14 residues. V lost 5 bases, J lost 4 bases, and 14 bases lay in between. CDR3 bases: TGTGCCAGCAGTCGGGATTTACAAGGCTATGGCTACACCTTC. This translates into CASSRDLQGYGYTF.

The chain employs TRBV24-1 and TRBJ2-1, with D perhaps TRBD2 (5 bases). The CDR3 is 16 amino acids. With 4 bases removed from V and 5 bases from J, the gap between germline ends came to 17 bases. CDR1 and CDR2 (germline): KGHDR, SFDVKD. As DNA, the CDR3 is TGTGCCACCAGTGACCGAGACTATTCCTGGAACAATGAGCAGTTCTTC. Translation: CATSDRDYSWNNEQFF.

V gene TRBV9 combines with J gene TRBJ2-7, with a tentative D call TRBD1 (6 bases). CDR3 length equals 15 residues. Germline values: CDR1 SGDLS, CDR2 YYNGEE. V was trimmed by 0 bases and J by 3 bases, leaving 13 bases between them. CDR3 sequence: CASSVGLGTSYEQYF. DNA of the CDR3: TGTGCCAGCAGCGTAGGGCTCGGGACAAGCTACGAGCAGTACTTC.

This rearrangement joins TRBV4-3 to TRBJ2-3, with 9 bases fitting TRBD1. Germline V gene data show CDR1 as LGHNA and CDR2 as YSLEER. The CDR3 totals 16 residues. The junction had 8 bases not matched to a gene; V was cut back by 4 bases and J by 3 bases. CDR3 sequence (DNA): TGCGCCAGCAGCCCAACCGGGACAGGGCGGACAGATACGCAGTATTTT. This translates into CASSPTGTGRTDTQYF.

This clonotype came up many times. The gene calls are TRBV29-1 and TRBJ2-7, with 9 positions matching TRBD1. The CDR3 runs to 12 residues. The V and J ends lost 7 bases and 5 bases, in that order; junction bases with no gene match: 6. Germline lookup yields CDR1 SQVTM and CDR2 ANQGSEA. Written as DNA, the CDR3 is TGCAGCGCCCGGACAGGGGTGAACGAGCAGTACTTC. Protein sequence: CSARTGVNEQYF.

Points on this clonotype: A clone one base away is much larger, so this may be a read error. This chain links TRBV12-3 or TRBV12-4 with TRBJ1-3; possibly TRBD1 for D (5 bases). This CDR3 region has 15 residues. CDR3 nucleotide sequence: TGTGCCAGCAGTTTATGGGGCATCTCTGTAAACACCATATATTTT. Translating it yields CASSLWGISVNTIYF.

This clonotype was observed many times. V usage is TRBV6-5 and J usage is TRBJ2-2; 7 bases fit TRBD1. Germline CDR1 MNHEY, CDR2 SVGAGI. The V segment lost 4 bases and the J segment 2 bases; nucleotides outside the gene matches: 7. This CDR3 comprises 16 residues. CDR3 bases: TGTGCCAGCAGTTCCCGGACAGGCCTCAACACCGGGGAGCTGTTTTTT. As protein: CASSSRTGLNTGELFF.

This clonotype was seen at least ten times. The CDR3 loop reads CASSLRQGLHEQYF. Here the CDR3 DNA reads TGTGCCAGCAGTCTACGACAGGGACTTCACGAGCAGTACTTC. The chain uses TRBV12-3 or TRBV12-4 and TRBJ2-7; D possibly corresponds to TRBD1 (7 bases). Trimming removed 5 bases at V and 5 bases at J, with 16 bases between. The CDR3 has 14 amino acids.

The table lists this clonotype with many counts. The chain couples TRBV20-1 to TRBJ2-1; TRBD1 or TRBD2 may be the D gene (5 bases each). V lost 6 bases and J lost 0, with 18 bases in between. CDR3 size: 16 residues. In germline, CDR1 is DFQATT, CDR2 SNEGSKA (reference sequence). The CDR3 nucleotides read TGCAGTGCCCCGGGGCCATTCCCGAGCTCCTACAATGAGCAGTTCTTC. Its protein product is CSAPGPFPSSYNEQFF.

This clonotype came up a few times. V usage is TRBV9 and J usage is TRBJ2-1; 8 bases align to TRBD2. CDR3 length: 14 amino acids. Germline-derived CDR1 and CDR2 are SGDLS and YYNGEE. J was trimmed by 5 bases and V by 4 bases; bases with no gene match: 5. This chain's CDR3 is CASSNRGGDNEQFF. The CDR3 nucleotides read TGTGCCAGCAGCAATCGGGGGGGGGACAATGAGCAGTTCTTC.